The rows below give T cell receptor beta chains drawn from one sample of a study of T cell responses to AZD1222 COVID-19 vaccine. The data were produced by immunoSEQ multiplex PCR, yet TCRdb's version contains in-frame clones alone and is incomplete. The sample includes tens of thousands of clones, roughly 88% of them seen just once. The input for sequencing was peripheral blood, taken on day 0 of AZD1222 vaccination. The receptors originated from an adult in good health. The CDR3 runs from the conserved cysteine through the conserved F or W. D genes are given only for firm matches. Clone size is shown for a subset of rows, as once, few, many or a class of expanded clone.

v_gene	j_gene	abundance	d_gene	CDR3aa	CDR3nt
TRBV19	TRBJ2-7	NA	TRBD1	CATSGTGSSKQYF	TGTGCCACTTCCGGGACAGGTTCTTCCAAGCAGTACTTC
TRBV18	TRBJ2-1	few	NA	CASSPPMDRPMYNEQFF	TGTGCCAGCTCACCACCTATGGACCGGCCAATGTACAATGAGCAGTTCTTC
TRBV7-5	TRBJ2-3	NA	NA	CARSLSRRQDTQYF	TGTGCCAGAAGCTTAAGTCGGCGGCAAGATACGCAGTATTTT
TRBV19	TRBJ2-7	NA	TRBD1	CASSNLGTGILGEQYF	TGTGCCAGTAGTAATCTCGGGACAGGGATTTTGGGCGAGCAGTACTTC
TRBV9	TRBJ2-3	few	NA	CASSVGLEDTQYF	TGTGCCAGCAGCGTAGGCCTTGAAGATACGCAGTATTTT
TRBV7-7	TRBJ2-3	NA	TRBD2	CASSLLASGGPDTQYF	TGTGCTAGCAGCTTACTTGCTAGCGGGGGGCCAGATACGCAGTATTTT
TRBV29-1	TRBJ1-1	NA	NA	CSVELAAGRTLEAFF	TGCAGCGTTGAATTGGCGGCAGGACGAACCCTTGAAGCTTTCTTT
TRBV6-4	TRBJ2-3	NA	TRBD2	CASSHTSGRTDTQYF	TGTGCCAGCAGCCATACTAGCGGGAGGACAGATACGCAGTATTTT
TRBV6-5	TRBJ1-3	NA	NA	CASSSQGSSGNTIYF	TGTGCCAGCAGTTCACAGGGATCCTCTGGAAACACCATATATTTT
TRBV6-2/TRBV6-3	TRBJ2-1	once	TRBD2	CASSSLAGGPGEQFF	TGTGCCAGCAGTTCACTAGCGGGAGGGCCAGGTGAGCAGTTCTTC
TRBV5-1	TRBJ1-5	NA	NA	CASSEGSSNQPQHF	TGCGCCAGCAGTGAAGGGTCTAGCAATCAGCCCCAGCATTTT
TRBV6-6	TRBJ2-3	NA	TRBD2	CASSYSGTSGDTQYF	TGTGCCAGCAGTTACTCTGGTACTAGCGGAGATACGCAGTATTTT
TRBV19	TRBJ1-6	NA	TRBD1	CASSDGPPGQYNSPLHF	TGTGCCAGTAGCGACGGTCCCCCGGGACAGTATAATTCACCCCTCCACTTT
TRBV3-1/TRBV3-2	TRBJ2-3	NA	NA	CASSQPSTDTQYF	TGTGCCAGCAGCCAGCCGAGCACAGATACGCAGTATTTT
TRBV7-2	TRBJ2-2	NA	TRBD1	CASSSWGTGKNTGELFF	TGTGCCAGCAGTTCTTGGGGGACAGGGAAGAACACCGGGGAGCTGTTTTTT
TRBV9	TRBJ2-7	NA	TRBD1	CASGPKGGLGDEQYF	TGTGCCAGCGGACCAAAAGGGGGCCTTGGGGACGAGCAGTACTTC
TRBV5-6	TRBJ1-1	NA	NA	CASSLGHEAFF	TGTGCCAGCAGCTTGGGTCACGAAGCTTTCTTT
TRBV5-1	TRBJ1-3	NA	TRBD1	CASSFGQGAGNTIYF	TGCGCCAGCAGCTTCGGACAGGGGGCTGGAAACACCATATATTTT
TRBV28	TRBJ2-5	NA	NA	CASSSRDNLQETQYF	TGTGCCAGCAGTTCCCGGGACAACCTCCAAGAGACCCAGTACTTC
TRBV18	TRBJ1-1	NA	NA	CASSPQTGKNTEAFF	TGTGCCAGCTCACCACAGACGGGGAAGAACACTGAAGCTTTCTTT
TRBV7-9	TRBJ2-2	NA	TRBD2	CASSLEPSGRIGELFF	TGTGCCAGCAGCTTAGAGCCTAGCGGGAGGATCGGGGAGCTGTTTTTT
TRBV7-9	TRBJ1-2	NA	TRBD1	CASSPWTGPTYGYTF	TGTGCCAGCAGCCCCTGGACAGGGCCTACATATGGCTACACCTTC
TRBV6-5	TRBJ1-5	NA	TRBD1	CASGQGEEVGQPQHF	TGTGCCAGCGGGCAGGGGGAAGAGGTAGGTCAGCCCCAGCATTTT
TRBV24-1	TRBJ2-1	NA	NA	CATSDRTVYNEQFF	TGTGCCACCAGTGACCGGACAGTCTACAATGAGCAGTTCTTC
TRBV19	TRBJ1-4	NA	NA	CASSISGDPGANEKLFF	TGTGCCAGTAGTATTTCGGGGGACCCAGGGGCTAATGAAAAACTGTTTTTT
TRBV7-5	TRBJ2-1	once	NA	CVGSSGNRLEQFF	TGTGTCGGGAGTAGCGGGAATAGACTTGAGCAGTTCTTC
TRBV19	TRBJ2-7	NA	TRBD2	CASRTSGTLPYEQYF	TGTGCCAGTAGGACTAGCGGGACTCTACCCTACGAGCAGTACTTC
TRBV10-3	TRBJ1-2	NA	TRBD1	CAINGRDRDDYGYTF	TGTGCCATCAACGGCCGGGACAGGGACGACTATGGCTACACCTTC
TRBV6-2/TRBV6-3	TRBJ1-1	NA	NA	CASSEGLEAFF	TGTGCCAGCAGTGAGGGGCTTGAAGCTTTCTTT